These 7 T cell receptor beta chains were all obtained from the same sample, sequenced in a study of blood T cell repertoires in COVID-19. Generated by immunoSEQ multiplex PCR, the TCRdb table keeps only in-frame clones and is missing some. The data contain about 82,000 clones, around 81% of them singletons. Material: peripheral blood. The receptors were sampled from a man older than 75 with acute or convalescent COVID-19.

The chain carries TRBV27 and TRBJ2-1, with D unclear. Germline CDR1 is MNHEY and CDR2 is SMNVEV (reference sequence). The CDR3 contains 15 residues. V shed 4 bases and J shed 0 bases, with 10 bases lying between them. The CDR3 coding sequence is TGTGCCAGCAGTTCGTCTTTGAGCTCCTACAATGAGCAGTTCTTC. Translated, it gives CASSSSLSSYNEQFF.

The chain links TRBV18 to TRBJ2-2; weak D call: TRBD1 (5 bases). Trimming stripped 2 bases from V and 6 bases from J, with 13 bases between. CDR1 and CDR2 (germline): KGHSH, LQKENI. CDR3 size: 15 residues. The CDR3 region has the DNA TGTGCCAGCTCACCAAAAGGGGTGAATTCCGGGGAGCTGTTTTTT. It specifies CASSPKGVNSGELFF.

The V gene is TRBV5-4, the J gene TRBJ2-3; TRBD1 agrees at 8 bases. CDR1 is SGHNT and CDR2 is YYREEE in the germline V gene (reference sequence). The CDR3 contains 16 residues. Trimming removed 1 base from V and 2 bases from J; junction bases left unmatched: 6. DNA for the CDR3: TGTGCCAGCAGCTTGCTCGGACAGGGACCCACAGATACGCAGTATTTT. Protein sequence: CASSLLGQGPTDTQYF.

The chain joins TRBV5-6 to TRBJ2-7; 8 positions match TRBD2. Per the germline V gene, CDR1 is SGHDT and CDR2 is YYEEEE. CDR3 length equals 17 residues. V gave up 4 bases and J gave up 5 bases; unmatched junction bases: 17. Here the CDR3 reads CASSHSFVLAGLHEQYF. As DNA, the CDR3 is TGTGCCAGCAGCCACAGCTTCGTTCTAGCGGGCCTACACGAGCAGTACTTC.

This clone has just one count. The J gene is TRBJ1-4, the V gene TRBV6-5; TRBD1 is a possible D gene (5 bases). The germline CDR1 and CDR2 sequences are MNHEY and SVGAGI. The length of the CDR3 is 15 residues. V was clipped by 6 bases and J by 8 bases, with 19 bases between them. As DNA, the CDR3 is TGTGCCAGCAGGCTGACTGGACAAGGGATGGAAAAACTGTTTTTT. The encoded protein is CASRLTGQGMEKLFF.

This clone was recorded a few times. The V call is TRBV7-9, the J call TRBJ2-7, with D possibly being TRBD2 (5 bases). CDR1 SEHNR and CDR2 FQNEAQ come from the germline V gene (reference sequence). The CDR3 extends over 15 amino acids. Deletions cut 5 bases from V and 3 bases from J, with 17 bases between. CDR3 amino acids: CASSPSVGLHYEQYF. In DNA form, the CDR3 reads TGTGCCAGCAGCCCCTCAGTCGGACTTCACTACGAGCAGTACTTC. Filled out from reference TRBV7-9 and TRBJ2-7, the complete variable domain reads DTGVSQNPRHKITKRGQNVTFRCDPISEHNRLYWYRQTLGQGPEFLTYFQNEAQLEKSRLLSDRFSAERPKGSFSTLEIQRTEQGDSAMYLCASSPSVGLHYEQYFGPGTRLTVT.

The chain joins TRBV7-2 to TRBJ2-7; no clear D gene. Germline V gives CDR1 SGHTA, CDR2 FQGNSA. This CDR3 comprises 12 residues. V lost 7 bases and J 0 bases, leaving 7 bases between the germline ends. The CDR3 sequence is CASTVSSYEQYF. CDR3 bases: TGTGCCAGCACGGTGAGCTCCTACGAGCAGTACTTC.